A single sample gave rise to the 16 T cell receptor beta chains below, sequenced in a study of immune cell composition in non-small cell lung cancer. Generated by immunoSEQ multiplex PCR, the TCRdb table keeps only in-frame clones and is missing some. This sample carries some 8,000 clones, roughly 70% of them seen once, and the ten largest clones take over 7.5%. Sequenced input: lung tumor tissue. The receptors were gathered from a human donor with non-small cell lung cancer.

This clone was observed a handful of times. The rearrangement joins TRBV27 to TRBJ1-1, with 9 nucleotides matching TRBD1. In germline, CDR1 is MNHEY, CDR2 SMNVEV (reference sequence). This CDR3 is built from 16 residues. Trimming removed 2 bases from V and 1 base from J; junction bases left unmatched: 5. The CDR3 loop is CASSLERGQGNTEAFF. The CDR3 nucleotides are TGTGCCAGCAGTTTAGAGAGGGGACAGGGGAACACTGAAGCTTTCTTT.

This clone was recorded only once. The chain joins TRBV28 to TRBJ2-1, with 14 positions matching TRBD2. The ends lost 4 bases at V and 10 bases at J; junction bases unmatched: 9. This CDR3 has 16 amino acids. CDR1 is MDHEN, CDR2 SYDVKM, per germline. The CDR3 DNA is TGTGCCAGCAGTTCAGTGGGACTAGCGGGAGAGCGAGAGCAGTTCTTC. This gives the protein CASSSVGLAGEREQFF. Drawing the rest from reference TRBV28 and TRBJ2-1, the complete variable domain is DVKVTQSSRYLVKRTGEKVFLECVQDMDHENMFWYRQDPGLGLRLIYFSYDVKMKEKGDIPEGYSVSREKKERFSLILESASTNQTSMYLCASSSVGLAGEREQFFGPGTRLTVL.

Relative to its sample, this clone is medium-sized. The chain is built from TRBV4-2 and TRBJ1-1; D might be TRBD1 (6 bases). Germline values: CDR1 LGHNA, CDR2 YNFKEQ. This CDR3 comprises 14 residues. Trimming took off 2 bases at V and 4 bases at J, with 11 bases between the two ends. Written as DNA, the CDR3 is TGTGCCAGCAGCCAACCCCAACAGGGCACTGAAGCTTTCTTT. Encoded protein: CASSQPQQGTEAFF.

This clone has a handful of counts. The gene calls are TRBV19 and TRBJ1-2; D not resolved. Trimming took 1 base from V and 8 from J, leaving 8 bases between them. From germline, CDR1 is LNHDA and CDR2 SQIVND (reference sequence). This CDR3 has 12 residues. CDR3 nucleotides: TGTGCCAGTAGTATAGGGGCCGCAGGCTACACCTTC. It is translated as CASSIGAAGYTF. Full variable domain (outside the CDR3, taken from reference TRBV19 and TRBJ1-2): DGGITQSPKYLFRKEGQNVTLSCEQNLNHDAMYWYRQDPGQGLRLIYYSQIVNDFQKGDIAEGYSVSREKKESFPLTVTSAQKNPTAFYLCASSIGAAGYTFGSGTRLTVV.

The genes are TRBV5-1 and TRBJ2-1, with 9 nucleotides matching TRBD1. Germline V gene data show CDR1 as SGHRS and CDR2 as YFSETQ. V lost 7 bases and J lost 4; bases outside the gene matches: 9. This CDR3 region has 15 residues. CDR3 coding DNA: TGCGCCAGCGGATATACCGGGACAGGGTACAATGAGCAGTTCTTC. Encoded protein: CASGYTGTGYNEQFF.

The V and J genes are TRBV19 and TRBJ1-5, with 8 bases identical to TRBD1. The germline gives CDR1 LNHDA, CDR2 SQIVND (reference sequence). The CDR3 is 16 residues long. The V segment lost 3 bases and the J segment 4 bases; nucleotides outside the gene matches: 8. CDR3 nucleotide sequence: TGTGCCAGTAGTATGTGGGGACAGGTAGGGAATCAGCCCCAGCATTTT. Residues: CASSMWGQVGNQPQHF. The whole variable domain, remainder taken from reference TRBV19 and TRBJ1-5, is DGGITQSPKYLFRKEGQNVTLSCEQNLNHDAMYWYRQDPGQGLRLIYYSQIVNDFQKGDIAEGYSVSREKKESFPLTVTSAQKNPTAFYLCASSMWGQVGNQPQHFGDGTRLSIL.

The chain uses TRBV7-8 and TRBJ2-2; weak D call: TRBD2 (6 bases). CDR1 SGHVS and CDR2 FQNEAQ come from the germline V gene. V gave up 1 base and J gave up 6 bases, with 9 bases separating them. The CDR3 has 14 amino acids. The CDR3 DNA reads TGTGCCAGCAGCTTAGGGGCTAGCGCCGGGGAGCTGTTTTTT. The encoded protein is CASSLGASAGELFF.

The chain has TRBV10-3 and TRBJ1-5, with unresolved D. Germline CDR1 reads ENHRY; CDR2 reads SYGVKD. The length of the CDR3 is 13 residues. V was trimmed by 2 bases and J by 5 bases, leaving 7 bases between them. The CDR3, as DNA: TGTGCCATCAGTGAGGTCGGTCATCAGCCCCAGCATTTT. This codes for CAISEVGHQPQHF.

This clone was detected once. This chain links TRBV18 with TRBJ1-4; no definite D call. Germline V lookup: CDR1 KGHSH, CDR2 LQKENI. The CDR3 is 14 amino acids. Deletions cut 8 bases from V and 5 bases from J, with 15 bases between. CDR3 loop: CASHDKLANEKLFF. The CDR3 DNA reads TGTGCCAGCCACGACAAACTAGCCAATGAAAAACTGTTTTTT.

This clone has a handful of counts. V gene TRBV5-1 combines with J gene TRBJ1-3; D possibly corresponds to TRBD1 (5 bases). Between the trimmed V and J ends, which lost 3 bases and 2 bases, there was a span of 9 bases. CDR3 size: 14 residues. Per the germline V gene, CDR1 is SGHRS and CDR2 is YFSETQ. The CDR3, as DNA: TGCGCCAGCAGCTACGACAGAACTGGAAACACCATATATTTT. Translated: CASSYDRTGNTIYF.

The chain has TRBV28 and TRBJ2-3; no clear D. This CDR3 region has 12 residues. Per the germline V gene, CDR1 is MDHEN and CDR2 is SYDVKM. Trimming left V 2 bases short and J 2 bases short, with 2 bases between. In DNA, the CDR3 is TGTGCCAGCAGTTTACTCACAGATACGCAGTATTTT. Encoded protein: CASSLLTDTQYF.

This rearrangement joins TRBV5-8 to TRBJ1-2; weak D call: TRBD1 (5 bases). The CDR3 length is 16 residues. The germline CDR1 and CDR2 sequences are SGHTS and YDEGEE. V was pared by 3 bases and J by 4 bases, with 19 bases between. The CDR3 DNA reads as TGTGCCAGCAGCTCCGAAGTCCCGGGGCGGGGCTATGGCTACACCTTC. It translates to CASSSEVPGRGYGYTF.

The V and J genes are TRBV21-1 and TRBJ2-7; the listed D gene, TRBD2, was not tested against the DNA. TRBV21-1 is assigned pseudogene status. The CDR3 is 15 amino acids. Here the CDR3 reads CASSKESGTSGEQYF. CDR3 DNA: TGTGCCAGCAGCAAAGAAAGCGGGACTAGCGGCGAGCAGTACTTC.

The chain is built from TRBV7-9 and TRBJ2-1; weak D call: TRBD1 (5 bases). Germline V gene sequence: CDR1 SEHNR, CDR2 FQNEAQ (reference sequence). The CDR3 is 15 residues long. V lost 2 bases and J 8 bases, leaving 16 bases between the germline ends. This chain's CDR3 is CASSLRGRYIDEQFF. The CDR3 DNA reads as TGTGCCAGCAGCTTAAGGGGAAGGTACATCGATGAGCAGTTCTTC.

This clone came up once. One junction end disagrees with the germline gene, perhaps due to a read error. CDR3 residues: CASSRTGVATEAFF. The CDR3 bases are TGCGCCAGCAGCAGGACAGGGGTGGCCACTGAAGCTTTCTTT. The chain combines TRBV5-5 with TRBJ1-1, with TRBD1 identical over 9 bases. The germline CDR1 and CDR2 sequences are SGHKS and YYEKEE (reference sequence). CDR3 size: 14 residues.

This clone was seen a few times. V is TRBV9 and J is TRBJ1-3; no clear D. The CDR3 consists of 14 residues. V was clipped by 4 bases and J by 0 bases, with 8 bases between them. Germline CDR1 SGDLS, CDR2 YYNGEE. CDR3 protein: CASSPQSSGNTIYF. The CDR3, as DNA: TGTGCCAGCAGCCCACAGAGCTCTGGAAACACCATATATTTT.